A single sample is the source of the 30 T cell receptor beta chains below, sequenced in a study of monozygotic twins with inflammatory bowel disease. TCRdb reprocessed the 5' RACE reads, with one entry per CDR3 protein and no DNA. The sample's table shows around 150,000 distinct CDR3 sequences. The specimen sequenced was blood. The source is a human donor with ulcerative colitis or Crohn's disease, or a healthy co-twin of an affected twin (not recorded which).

This CDR3 reads CASSRSLAGRYEQYF. V is TRBV7-2 and J is TRBJ2-7; the TCRdb call, TRBD2, lacks DNA for checking. Germline CDR1 reads SGHTA; CDR2 reads FQGNSA. This CDR3 comprises 15 residues.

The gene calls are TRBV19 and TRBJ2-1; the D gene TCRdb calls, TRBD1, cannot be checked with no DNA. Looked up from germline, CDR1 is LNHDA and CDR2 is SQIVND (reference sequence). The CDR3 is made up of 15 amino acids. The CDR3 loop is CASSWGQGYTNEQFF.

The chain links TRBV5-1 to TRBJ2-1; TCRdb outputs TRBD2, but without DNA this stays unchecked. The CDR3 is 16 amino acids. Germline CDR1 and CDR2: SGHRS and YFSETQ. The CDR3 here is CASSLALAGGGDEQFF.

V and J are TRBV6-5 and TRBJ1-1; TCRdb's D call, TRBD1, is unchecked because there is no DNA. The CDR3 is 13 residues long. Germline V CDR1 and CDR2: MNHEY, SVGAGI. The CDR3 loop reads CASSYSAGTEAFF.

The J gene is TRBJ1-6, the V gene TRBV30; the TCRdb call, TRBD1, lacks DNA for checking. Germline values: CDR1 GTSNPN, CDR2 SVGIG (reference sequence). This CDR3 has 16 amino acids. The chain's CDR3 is CAWSITTGGENSPLHF.

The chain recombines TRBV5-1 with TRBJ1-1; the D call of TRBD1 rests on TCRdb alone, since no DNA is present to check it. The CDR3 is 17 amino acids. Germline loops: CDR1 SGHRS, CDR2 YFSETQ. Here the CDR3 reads CASSRDTASFLNTEAFF.

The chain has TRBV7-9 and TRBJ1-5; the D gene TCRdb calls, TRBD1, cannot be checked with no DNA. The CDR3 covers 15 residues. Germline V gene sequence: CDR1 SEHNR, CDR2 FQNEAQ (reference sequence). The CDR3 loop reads CASSLQGSGNQPQHF.

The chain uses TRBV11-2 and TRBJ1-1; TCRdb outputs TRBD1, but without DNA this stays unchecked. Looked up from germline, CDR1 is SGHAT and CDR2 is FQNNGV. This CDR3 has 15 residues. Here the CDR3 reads CASSSAGTMNTEAFF.

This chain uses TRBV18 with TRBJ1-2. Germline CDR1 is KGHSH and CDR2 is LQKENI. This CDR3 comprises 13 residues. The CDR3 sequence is CASSLARNGGYTF.

The CDR3 loop is CASRFSGNTGELFF. The chain links TRBV5-4 to TRBJ2-2. The CDR3 extends over 14 amino acids. Germline lookup yields CDR1 SGHNT and CDR2 YYREEE (reference sequence). Variable domain in full (rest from reference TRBV5-4 and TRBJ2-2): ETGVTQSPTHLIKTRGQQVTLRCSSQSGHNTVSWYQQALGQGPQFIFQYYREEENGRGNFPPRFSGLQFPNYSSELNVNALELDDSALYLCASRFSGNTGELFFGEGSRLTVL.

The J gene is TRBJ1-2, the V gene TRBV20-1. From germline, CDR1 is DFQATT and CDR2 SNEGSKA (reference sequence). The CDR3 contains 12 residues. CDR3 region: CSARYREGGYTF.

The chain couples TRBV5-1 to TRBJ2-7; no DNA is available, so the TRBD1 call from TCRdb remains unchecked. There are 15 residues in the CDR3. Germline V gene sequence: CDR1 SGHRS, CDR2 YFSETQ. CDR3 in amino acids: CASSLRTGASYEQYF. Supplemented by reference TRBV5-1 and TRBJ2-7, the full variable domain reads KAGVTQTPRYLIKTRGQQVTLSCSPISGHRSVSWYQQTPGQGLQFLFEYFSETQRNKGNFPGRFSGRQFSNSRSEMNVSTLELGDSALYLCASSLRTGASYEQYFGPGTRLTVT.

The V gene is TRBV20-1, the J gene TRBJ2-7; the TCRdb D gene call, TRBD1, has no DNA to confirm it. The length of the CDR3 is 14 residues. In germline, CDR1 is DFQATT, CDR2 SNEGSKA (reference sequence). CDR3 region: CSASLGTTPYEQYF.

The CDR3 loop is CASRIDIGNTIYF. J is TRBJ1-3 and V is TRBV6-6. This CDR3 contains 13 residues. Germline V gene data show CDR1 as MNHNY and CDR2 as SVGAGI (reference sequence).

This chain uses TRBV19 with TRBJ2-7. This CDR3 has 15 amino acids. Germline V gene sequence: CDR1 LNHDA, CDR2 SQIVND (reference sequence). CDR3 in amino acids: CASSIDLIQGGEQYF.

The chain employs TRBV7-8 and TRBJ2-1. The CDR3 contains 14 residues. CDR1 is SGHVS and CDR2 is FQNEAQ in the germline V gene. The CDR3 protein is CASSRRRWVNEQFF.

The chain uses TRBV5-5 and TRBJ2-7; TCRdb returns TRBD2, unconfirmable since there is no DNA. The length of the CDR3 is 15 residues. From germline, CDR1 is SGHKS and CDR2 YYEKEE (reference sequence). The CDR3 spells CASRPAASGSYEQYF. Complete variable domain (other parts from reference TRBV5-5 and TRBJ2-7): DAGVTQSPTHLIKTRGQQVTLRCSPISGHKSVSWYQQVLGQGPQFIFQYYEKEERGRGNFPDRFSARQFPNYSSELNVNALLLGDSALYLCASRPAASGSYEQYFGPGTRLTVT.

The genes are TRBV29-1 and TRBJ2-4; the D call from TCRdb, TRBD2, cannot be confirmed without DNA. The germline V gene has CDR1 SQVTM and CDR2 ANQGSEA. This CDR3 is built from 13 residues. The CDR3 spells CSVVNSRGDIQYF. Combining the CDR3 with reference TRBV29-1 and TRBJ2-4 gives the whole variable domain SAVISQKPSRDICQRGTSLTIQCQVDSQVTMMFWYRQQPGQSLTLIATANQGSEATYESGFVIDKFPISRPNLTFSTLTVSNMSPEDSSIYLCSVVNSRGDIQYFGAGTRLSVL.

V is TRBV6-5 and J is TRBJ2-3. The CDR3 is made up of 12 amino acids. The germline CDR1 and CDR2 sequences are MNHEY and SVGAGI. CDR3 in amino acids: CASRNGLDTQYF.

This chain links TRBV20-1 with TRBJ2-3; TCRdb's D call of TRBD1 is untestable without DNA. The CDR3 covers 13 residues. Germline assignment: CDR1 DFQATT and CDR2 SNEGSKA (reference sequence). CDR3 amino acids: CSASAGGGDTQYF.

CDR3 in amino acids: CSALGQGPVTEAFF. The chain combines TRBV20-1 with TRBJ1-1; as DNA is missing, the TRBD1 call by TCRdb cannot be tested. The CDR3 is 14 residues long. Per germline, CDR1 DFQATT and CDR2 SNEGSKA (reference sequence).

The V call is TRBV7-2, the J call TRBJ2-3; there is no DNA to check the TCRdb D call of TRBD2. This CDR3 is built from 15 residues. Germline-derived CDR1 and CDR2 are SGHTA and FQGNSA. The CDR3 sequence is CASSLKLAGADTQYF.

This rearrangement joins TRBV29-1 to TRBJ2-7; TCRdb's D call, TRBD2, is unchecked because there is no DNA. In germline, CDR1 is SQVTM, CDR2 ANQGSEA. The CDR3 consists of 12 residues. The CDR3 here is CSVRTSGYEQYF.

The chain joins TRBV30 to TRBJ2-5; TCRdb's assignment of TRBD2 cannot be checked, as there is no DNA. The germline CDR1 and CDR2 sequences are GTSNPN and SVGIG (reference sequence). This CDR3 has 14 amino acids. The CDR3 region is CAWSSGRDQETQYF. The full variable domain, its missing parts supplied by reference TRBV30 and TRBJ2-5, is SQTIHQWPATLVQPVGSPLSLECTVEGTSNPNLYWYRQAAGRGLQLLFYSVGIGQISSEVPQNLSASRPQDRQFILSSKKLLLSDSGFYLCAWSSGRDQETQYFGPGTRLLVL.

CDR3 region: CASSPSGAGWETQYF. The chain carries TRBV7-2 and TRBJ2-5; TCRdb gives TRBD2 as the D gene, but with no DNA this cannot be confirmed. There are 15 residues in the CDR3. Germline V gene lookup returns CDR1 SGHTA and CDR2 FQGNSA. The variable domain in full, with the rest retrieved from reference TRBV7-2 and TRBJ2-5, is GAGVSQSPSNKVTEKGKDVELRCDPISGHTALYWYRQSLGQGLEFLIYFQGNSAPDKSGLPSDRFSAERTGGSVSTLTIQRTQQEDSAVYLCASSPSGAGWETQYFGPGTRLLVL.

Here the CDR3 reads CASSIKGAQVIAQPQHF. The chain links TRBV19 to TRBJ1-5; the D call of TRBD1 rests on TCRdb alone, since no DNA is present to check it. The CDR3 covers 17 residues. The V gene's germline CDR1 is LNHDA and CDR2 SQIVND (reference sequence).

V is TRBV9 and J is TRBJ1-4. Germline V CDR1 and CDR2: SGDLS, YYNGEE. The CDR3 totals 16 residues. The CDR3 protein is CASSVATGRLSEKLFF.

CDR3 loop: CASSLLHRKNNEQFF. V usage is TRBV11-2 and J usage is TRBJ2-1; TCRdb's D call, TRBD1, is unchecked because there is no DNA. The CDR3 sequence is 15 residues long. Germline lookup yields CDR1 SGHAT and CDR2 FQNNGV.

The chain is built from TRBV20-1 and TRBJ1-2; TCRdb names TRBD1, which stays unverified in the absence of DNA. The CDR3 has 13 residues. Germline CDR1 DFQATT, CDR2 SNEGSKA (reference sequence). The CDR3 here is CSARLTDLYGYTF.

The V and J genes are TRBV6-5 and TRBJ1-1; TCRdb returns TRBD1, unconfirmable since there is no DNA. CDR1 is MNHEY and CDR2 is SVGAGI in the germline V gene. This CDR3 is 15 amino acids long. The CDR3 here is CASSYVGGGNTEAFF.